The 22 T cell receptor delta chains reported below all come from one sample, sequenced in a study of gamma-delta T cells after stem cell transplantation. TCRdb called clones from the RT-PCR reads again using CATT. This sample has around 2,500 delta-chain clones; approximately 20% occur once, and the top ten carry roughly 7.4%. The sample taken for sequencing was gamma-delta T cells. Receptors originate from a human donor. It is not recorded whose cells these are; they may come from a transplant donor.

By sample share, this clone is medium-sized. V usage is TRDV1 and J usage is TRDJ1; 8 nucleotides match TRDD2. The length of the CDR3 is 17 residues. V dropped 2 bases and J dropped 3; count of bases not matched to a gene: 11. Germline V gene sequence: CDR1 TSWWSYY, CDR2 QGS. The chain's CDR3 is CALGENLFLLTPDKLIF. CDR3 coding DNA: TGTGCTCTTGGGGAAAATCTCTTCCTACTCACGCCCGATAAACTCATCTTT.

This clone was counted only a few times. The junction departs from the called germline gene at one end, perhaps through a read error. The rearrangement uses TRDV2 and TRDJ3; 9 nucleotides align to TRDD3. This CDR3 has 22 amino acids. Germline V gene sequence: CDR1 GEAIGNYY, CDR2 EKD. The CDR3 here is CACDTGSLGDSSGSWDTRPMFF. CDR3 sequence (DNA): TGTGCCTGTGACACCGGGAGTCTGGGGGATTCTAGCGGCTCCTGGGACACCCGACCGATGTTTTTC.

This clone has just a few counts. This clone may be a read error of a much larger clone one base away. The CDR3 here is CACDTGWGTSSWDTRQMFF. In DNA, the CDR3 is TGTGCCTGTGACACCGGCTGGGGGACTAGCTCCTGGGACACCCGACAGATGTTTTTC. The chain couples TRDV2 to TRDJ3; 8 nucleotides match TRDD3. Germline V gene sequence: CDR1 GEAIGNYY, CDR2 EKD. V lost 0 bases, J lost 0 bases, and 6 bases stayed unmatched. The CDR3 loop spans 19 amino acids.

By sample fraction, this clone is medium-sized. The chain recombines TRDV1 with TRDJ1, with TRDD3 matching over 13 bases. Germline loops: CDR1 TSWWSYY, CDR2 QGS. The V segment lost 2 bases and the J segment 0 bases; nucleotides outside the gene matches: 24. The CDR3 is made up of 24 amino acids. The CDR3 region has the DNA TGTGCTCTTGGGGAAGGCTTCCCAATTTCGTACTGGGGGATACGCGACCTAAACACCGATAAACTCATCTTT. Amino acid sequence: CALGEGFPISYWGIRDLNTDKLIF.

This clone showed up just once. This may stem from a read error, because a much larger clone lies one nucleotide away. The rearrangement links TRDV1 to TRDJ1, with TRDD3 matching 8 bases. Germline matching of the DNA provided the J gene here, since TCRdb leaves it blank. This CDR3 contains 27 residues. The germline CDR1 and CDR2 sequences are TSWWSYY and QGS. After removal of 4 bases from V and 0 bases from J, the junction contained 40 bases not matched to a gene. The DNA for the CDR3 is TGTGCTCTTGGGGGACGACCCCCTCAAGGTAGGTGGACCCTACTGGGGGCCAAAGGAAGGTACACCGATAAACTCATCTTT. Its translation is CALGGRPPQGRWTLLGAKGRYTDKLIF.

Only a few counts were recorded for this clone. A read error is likely here: a far larger clone is one base away. V gene TRDV2 combines with J gene TRDJ3; D remains unclear. The CDR3 totals 15 residues. Germline CDR1 GEAIGNYY, CDR2 EKD. CDR3 coding DNA: TGTGCCTGTGACACCGTGATCAGCGACACCCGACAGACGTTTTTC. Residues: CACDTVISDTRQTFF.

TRDV2 is the V gene, and the J gene was not called; the D call TRDD3 from the table was never checked on the DNA. Germline CDR1 is GEAIGNYY and CDR2 is EKD. The CDR3 contains 19 residues. CDR3 region: CACDVWGYEGSSDTGQTFF. CDR3 sequence (DNA): TGTGCCTGTGATGTTTGGGGATACGAGGGCTCCTCGGACACCGGACAGACGTTTTTC.

In its sample, this clone was seen once. This may be a read error, as it is one base from a much larger clone. This chain joins TRDV2 and TRDJ2; TRDD3 matches 8 bases. TCRdb gives no J gene; it was assigned here by matching the DNA to germline. The CDR3 totals 19 residues. Germline V gene sequence: CDR1 GEAIGNYY, CDR2 EKD. CDR3 in amino acids: CACDPAPYWGFNRTAKLFF. In nucleotides, the CDR3 is TGTGCCTGTGACCCCGCCCCTTACTGGGGGTTCAATCGAACAGCAAAACTCTTCTTT.

In regard to this clone: A read error is possible here, since a much larger clone lies one base away. The V call is TRDV1, the J call TRDJ1; 13 nucleotides agree with TRDD3. The CDR3 is 17 residues long. Germline V gene data show CDR1 as TSWWSYY and CDR2 as QGS. Here the CDR3 reads CALGGSYWGIRGDKPIF. CDR3 bases: TGTGCTCTTGGGGGTTCCTACTGGGGGATACGCGGCGATAAACCCATCTTT.

About this clone itself: One junction end does not reproduce the germline sequence, and a read error may be involved. This CDR3 is also generated by other DNA sequences in the sample. V gene TRDV2 combines with J gene TRDJ3; 7 nucleotides match TRDD3. The germline V gene encodes CDR1 GEAIGNYY and CDR2 EKD. The CDR3 contains 20 residues. CDR3 DNA: TGTGCCTGTGACTCAGTAACTGGGGACCCGAGCTCCTGCGACACCCGCCAGATGTTTTTC. Encoded protein: CACDSVTGDPSSCDTRQMFF.

This clone was detected only a few times. V is TRDV3 and J is TRDJ1, with D tentatively TRDD2 (6 bases). The V gene's germline CDR1 is TVYSNPD and CDR2 GDNSRS (reference sequence). Trimming removed 5 bases at V and 0 bases at J, with 22 bases between. The CDR3 has 16 residues. The CDR3 DNA follows: TGTGCCCATCCTACCGGTGATGGCAAGTACACCGATAAACTCATCTTT. Protein product: CAHPTGDGKYTDKLIF.

There are a few counts of this clone. A much larger clonotype is one base distant, so this may be a read error. J is TRDJ1 and V is TRAV29/DV5; 13 nucleotides agree with TRDD3. The CDR3 runs 25 residues. Germline-derived CDR1 and CDR2 are NSMFDY and ISSIKDK. V shed 3 bases and J 0 bases; nucleotides not matched to a gene: 32. The CDR3 spells CAAKENFLRGVLGDTPASNTDKLIF. The DNA for the CDR3 is TGTGCAGCAAAGGAGAACTTCCTAAGGGGAGTACTGGGGGATACGCCAGCCTCGAACACCGATAAACTCATCTTT. The entire variable domain, with the rest obtained from reference TRAV29/DV5 and TRDJ1, is as follows: DQQVKQNSPSLSVQEGRISILNCDYTNSMFDYFLWYKKYPAEGPTFLISISSIKDKNEDGRFTVFLNKSAKHLSLHIVPSQPGDSAVYFCAAKENFLRGVLGDTPASNTDKLIFGKGTRVTVEP.

The chain couples TRDV1 to TRDJ1; 12 bases match TRDD3. Germline matching of the DNA provided the J gene here, since TCRdb leaves it blank. This CDR3 is 23 amino acids long. Germline loops: CDR1 TSWWSYY, CDR2 QGS. V shed 2 bases and J 3 bases; nucleotides not matched to a gene: 25. The CDR3 here is CALGERSPTSTGGYSPRSDKLIF. The CDR3 region has the DNA TGTGCTCTTGGGGAAAGGAGCCCAACTAGTACTGGGGGATACTCCCCCCGGTCCGATAAACTCATCTTT.

The table lists this clone with a few counts. A read error may be the cause here, since a much bigger clone is one base away. Other DNA sequences of this sample code for an identical CDR3. The rearrangement uses TRDV2 and TRDJ3; TRDD3 matches at 7 bases. Trimming removed 4 bases from V and 0 bases from J; junction bases left unmatched: 14. The germline gives CDR1 GEAIGNYY, CDR2 EKD. The CDR3 length is 20 residues. CDR3 DNA: TGTGCCTGTGATTCAGTAACTGGGGACCCGAGCTCCTGGGACACCCGACAGATGTTTTTC. As protein: CACDSVTGDPSSWDTRQMFF.

This clone was observed a few times. A much bigger clone sits one base away, suggesting this may be a read error. This chain connects TRDV2 to TRDJ3; the match to TRDD3 covers 7 bases. V shed 0 bases, J shed 9 bases, and the junction held 4 bases outside the gene matches. CDR1 is GEAIGNYY and CDR2 is EKD in the germline V gene. The CDR3 spans 15 residues. The DNA for the CDR3 is TGTGCCTGTGACACCGAGGGGGATTCCACCCGACAGATGTTTTTC. Protein: CACDTEGDSTRQMFF.

The count of this clone is one. A junction boundary mismatches the germline segment, possibly from a read error. CDR3 nucleotides: TGTGCTCTTCGGGAACTAAGCTTCCGACTAACCGGGTACGGGGGATACGCAACCGATAAACTCATCTTT. Its translation: CALRELSFRLTGYGGYATDKLIF. The rearrangement joins TRDV1 to TRDJ1, with 10 bases that match TRDD3. Here the J gene came from matching the DNA to germline, since TCRdb omits it. This CDR3 comprises 23 residues. CDR1 is TSWWSYY, CDR2 QGS, per germline.

This clone was found a few times. This may arise from a read error, as a much more abundant clone is one base away. Distinct nucleotide sequences in the sample also encode this CDR3. V usage is TRDV1 and J usage is TRDJ2; no definite D call. The germline CDR1 and CDR2 sequences are TSWWSYY and QGS. The CDR3 runs to 13 residues. V lost 5 bases and J 8 bases, leaving 12 bases between the germline ends. CDR3 protein: CALGNVLWAQLFF. The CDR3 coding sequence is TGTGCTCTTGGGAATGTCCTCTGGGCACAACTCTTCTTT.

Points on this clone: One base away lies a much larger clone, so this may be a sequencing read error. The chain recombines TRDV2 with TRDJ3, with TRDD3 matching 11 bases. CDR1 and CDR2 from the germline V gene are GEAIGNYY and EKD. The CDR3 is 21 amino acids. The DNA of the CDR3 is TGTGCCTGTGACACCGCTGGGGTACTGGGGGATATCCCCTGGGACACCCGACAGGTGTTTTTC. This codes for CACDTAGVLGDIPWDTRQVFF.

The chain recombines TRDV1 with TRDJ2; TRDD3 matches 10 bases. The J gene is not listed in TCRdb, so it was assigned here from a DNA match to germline. The CDR3 extends over 25 amino acids. The germline V gene encodes CDR1 TSWWSYY and CDR2 QGS. V gave up 2 bases and J gave up 1 base; unmatched junction bases: 28. CDR3 residues: CALGEGTEATWWGILGAFLTAQLFF. CDR3 bases: TGTGCTCTTGGGGAAGGCACCGAAGCTACGTGGTGGGGGATACTGGGAGCCTTTTTGACAGCACAACTCTTCTTT.

By frequency in the sample, this clone is medium-sized. The chain joins TRDV1 to TRDJ1; 10 bases line up with TRDD3. The V and J ends lost 3 bases and 0 bases, in that order; junction bases with no gene match: 28. Germline loops: CDR1 TSWWSYY, CDR2 QGS. The CDR3 runs to 24 residues. CDR3 DNA sequence: TGTGCTCTTGGGGACCCGCCCGGGCGGGGTGGGGGATACCGGGTTAAGAGGTACACCGATAAACTCATCTTT. This sequence encodes CALGDPPGRGGGYRVKRYTDKLIF.

As for this clone: A junction end diverges from the germline sequence, so it may reflect a read error. The chain combines TRDV2 with TRDJ3; 9 bases fit TRDD3. Germline-derived CDR1 and CDR2 are GEAIGNYY and EKD. The CDR3 is 19 residues long. CDR3 DNA: TGTGCCTGCGACGACTTACTGGGGGACAGCTCCTTGGACACCCGACAGATGTTTTTC. This translates into CACDDLLGDSSLDTRQMFF.

As for this clone: Since a much larger clone is just one base distant, this may be a read error. This same CDR3 is encoded by further DNA sequences in the sample. The chain is built from TRDV2 and TRDJ3; 9 bases match TRDD3. The CDR3 is made up of 20 amino acids. From germline, CDR1 is GEAIGNYY and CDR2 EKD. The CDR3: CACDTVLGDRSSWDTRQMFF. DNA of the CDR3: TGTGCCTGCGACACAGTACTGGGGGACCGAAGCTCCTGGGACACCCGACAGATGTTTTTC.